This TCR beta chain is from a study of blood T cell repertoires in COVID-19. Across about two dozen US areas, participants ranged in age from roughly 18 to 95 years. V was pared by 4 bases and J by 7 bases, with 14 bases between. This CDR3 is 13 amino acids long. CDR1 and CDR2 from the germline V gene are SGHRS and YFSETQ. Profiling relied on immunoSEQ multiplex PCR, and the TCRdb table lists in-frame clones only, not all of them. This table holds around 200,000 clones, 80% to 90% found once. The sequenced material came from PBMCs or T cells enriched from blood (not recorded which). The clonotype originates from a woman in her forties or fifties in a cohort exposed to, infected with or recovered from COVID-19 (not recorded which). The genes are TRBV5-1 and TRBJ1-2; possibly TRBD1 for D (5 bases). Written as DNA, the CDR3 is TGCGCCAGCAGCCCCGGAGGGGTACTTGGCTACACCTTC. Translation: CASSPGGVLGYTF.